This T cell receptor beta chain was retrieved from a study of T cells in localized non-small cell lung cancer (dated by TCRdb to about 2020). General notes on the study: The study analyzed T cell repertoires of under 250 early-stage NSCLC patients, comparing tumors and uninvolved tumor-adjacent lungs. The cohort consisted of 200 to 300 treatment-naive NSCLC patients whose localized lung tumors had been resected. NSCLC patients had a mean age of around 66 years, and around 130 were male and about a hundred female. The paper as a whole reports these results and caveats: Because multi-region tumor sequencing was not performed, intratumor heterogeneity could not be ruled out. Higher T cell density in blood was associated with longer overall survival, whereas higher clonality in adjacent lung was associated with shorter survival. The highest T cell clonality was observed in uninvolved tumor-adjacent lung, where clonality exceeded that of tumor, suggesting that antigenic responses were more focused in uninvolved tumor-adjacent lung. Because the study design was exploratory, TCR variables were selected using unadjusted p-values without false-discovery rate correction. A median of 57 of the top 100 tumor clones were detected in paired uninvolved adjacent lung, and some 28 of these tumor clones were also found among the top 100 clones of the paired uninvolved adjacent lung.

At diagnosis, tumor, uninvolved tumor-adjacent lung and peripheral blood were collected and then preserved as a mix of FFPE and fresh-frozen material. For TCR repertoire profiling, the blood samples were analyzed as peripheral blood mononuclear cells. The immunoSEQ Assay was used to sequence TCR beta CDR3 regions from DNA. The study's processing was this. T cell density was computed as TCR beta template counts normalized to usable DNA estimated by amplifying housekeeping genes. Richness was estimated using the preseqR package, with extrapolation to 400,000 templates for PBMC samples and to 120,000 templates for tissue samples. Clonality was taken to be one minus Pielou's evenness. Tissue-enriched TCRs were identified through differential abundance testing performed on productive amino-acid clonotypes, with a minimum total count of 5 and an alpha of 0.1. The Jaccard Index and the Morisita Overlap Index were used to quantify repertoire overlap between compartments. GLIPH grouped TCR beta CDR3s together with public tetramer-defined viral CDR3s, and a viral motif had to include at least three viral sequences and show V-gene enrichment. TCRdb stores this immuneACCESS table with in-frame sequences only. Part of the clones is absent; in the studies checked, under half of the shortfall reflects unresolved V genes, and no reason is known for the rest. For V, J and clone size, that table is used; D and trimming come from the DNA. Within this sample are fewer than 20,000 clones, with 91% of them counted one time only. Of the sample, 2.5% to 3% is held by the ten largest clones.

The germline V gene encodes CDR1 MNHEY and CDR2 SMNVEV (reference sequence). The cysteine opens and the phenylalanine closes a CDR3 of 17 amino acids. Kept here is only the CDR3 DNA, which spans 51 bases and is read in frame from base 1. V trim: 4 bases; J trim: 1 base; unmatched bases: 8. As concerns this clone: Its antigen is still unknown. Per-base qualities were not stored, and no clone one base away is much larger.

The sequences come from peripheral blood, collected before any cancer treatment. This receptor chain uses TRBV27 and TRBJ1-2; 11 bases in between match TRBD1. The sequence came from a woman between 35 and 75 years old with stage I lung adenocarcinoma. The nucleotides are TGTGCCAGCAGTTATTCATTCGGGACAGGGGGTAACTATGGCTACACCTTC. Translated, it reads CASSYSFGTGGNYGYTF.